This TCR beta chain was identified in a study of blood T cell repertoires in COVID-19. The CDR3 is made up of 16 amino acids. The trim removed 4 bases at V and 4 bases at J, leaving 11 bases unmatched. Germline V gene sequence: CDR1 SGHNT, CDR2 YYREEE (reference sequence). TCRdb's copy holds only in-frame clones and misses some; the assay was immunoSEQ multiplex PCR. Of 150,000 or so clones in the sample, about four fifths were seen once. The sequence derives from a human donor with acute or convalescent COVID-19. The donor label of this sample is uncertain. J is TRBJ1-1 and V is TRBV5-4, with 9 bases aligning to TRBD1. Material: peripheral blood. In DNA form, the CDR3 reads TGTGCCAGCAGCCCTAAACAGGGGGCGGGGGGCACTGAAGCTTTCTTT. This encodes CASSPKQGAGGTEAFF. Based on the CDR3 plus reference TRBV5-4 and TRBJ1-1, the full variable domain is ETGVTQSPTHLIKTRGQQVTLRCSSQSGHNTVSWYQQALGQGPQFIFQYYREEENGRGNFPPRFSGLQFPNYSSELNVNALELDDSALYLCASSPKQGAGGTEAFFGQGTRLTVV.